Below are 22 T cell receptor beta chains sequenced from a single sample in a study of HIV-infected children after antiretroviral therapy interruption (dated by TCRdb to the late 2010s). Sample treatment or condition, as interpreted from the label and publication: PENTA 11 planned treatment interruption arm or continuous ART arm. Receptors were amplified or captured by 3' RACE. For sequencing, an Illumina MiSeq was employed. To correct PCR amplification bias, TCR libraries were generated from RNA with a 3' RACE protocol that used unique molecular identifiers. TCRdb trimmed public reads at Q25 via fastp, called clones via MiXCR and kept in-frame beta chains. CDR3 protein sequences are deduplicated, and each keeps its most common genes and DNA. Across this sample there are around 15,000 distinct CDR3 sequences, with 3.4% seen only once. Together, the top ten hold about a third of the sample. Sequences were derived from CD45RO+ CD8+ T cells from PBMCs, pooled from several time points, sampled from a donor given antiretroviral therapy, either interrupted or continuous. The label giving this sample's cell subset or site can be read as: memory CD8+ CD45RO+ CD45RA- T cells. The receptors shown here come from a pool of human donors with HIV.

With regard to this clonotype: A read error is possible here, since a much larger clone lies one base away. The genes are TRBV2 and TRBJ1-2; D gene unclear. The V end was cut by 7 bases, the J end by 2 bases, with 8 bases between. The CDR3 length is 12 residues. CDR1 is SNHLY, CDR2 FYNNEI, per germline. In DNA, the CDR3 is TGTGCCAGCATTCAAGGGAACTATGGCTACACCTTC. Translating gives CASIQGNYGYTF.

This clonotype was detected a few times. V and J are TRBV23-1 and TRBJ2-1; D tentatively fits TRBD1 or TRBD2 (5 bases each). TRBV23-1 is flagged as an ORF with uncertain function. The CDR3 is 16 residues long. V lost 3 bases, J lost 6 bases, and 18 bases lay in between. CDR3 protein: CASSHIVRVAGNEQFF. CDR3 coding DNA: TGCGCCAGCAGTCATATAGTCAGGGTGGCGGGCAATGAGCAGTTCTTC.

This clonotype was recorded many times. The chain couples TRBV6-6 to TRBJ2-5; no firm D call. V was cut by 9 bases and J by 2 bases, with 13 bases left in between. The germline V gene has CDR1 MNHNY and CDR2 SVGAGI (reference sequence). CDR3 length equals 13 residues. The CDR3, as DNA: TGTGCCAGTTCTGCGGAGCCTCAAGAGACCCAGTACTTC. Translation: CASSAEPQETQYF.

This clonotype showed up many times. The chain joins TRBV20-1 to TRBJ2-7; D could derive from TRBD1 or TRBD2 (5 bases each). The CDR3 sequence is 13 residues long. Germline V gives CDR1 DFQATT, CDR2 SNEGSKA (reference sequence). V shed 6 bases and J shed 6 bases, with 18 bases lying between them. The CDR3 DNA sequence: TGCAGTGCAAGGACTCCGGACACTATCGAGCAGTACTTC. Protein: CSARTPDTIEQYF.

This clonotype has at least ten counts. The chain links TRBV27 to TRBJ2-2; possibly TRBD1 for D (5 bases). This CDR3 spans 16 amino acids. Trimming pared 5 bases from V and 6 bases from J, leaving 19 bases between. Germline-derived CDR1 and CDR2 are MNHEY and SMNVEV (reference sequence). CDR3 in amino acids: CASSIWGQQLPGELFF. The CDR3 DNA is TGTGCCAGCAGTATATGGGGCCAGCAGCTCCCCGGGGAGCTGTTTTTT.

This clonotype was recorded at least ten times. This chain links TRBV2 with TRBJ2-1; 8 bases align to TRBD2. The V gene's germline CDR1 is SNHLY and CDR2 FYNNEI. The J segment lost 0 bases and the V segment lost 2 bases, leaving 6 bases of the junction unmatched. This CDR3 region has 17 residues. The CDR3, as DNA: TGTGCCAGCAGTGAAATCCCTAGCGGGCGCTCCTACAATGAGCAGTTCTTC. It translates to CASSEIPSGRSYNEQFF.

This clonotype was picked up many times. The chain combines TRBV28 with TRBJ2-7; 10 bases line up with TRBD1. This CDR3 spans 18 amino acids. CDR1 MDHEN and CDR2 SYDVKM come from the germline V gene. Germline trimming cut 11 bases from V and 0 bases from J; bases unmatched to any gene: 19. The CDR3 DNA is TGTGCCGAGAACGACCGAAATTTAGGGACAGGGGACTCCTACGAGCAGTACTTC. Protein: CAENDRNLGTGDSYEQYF.

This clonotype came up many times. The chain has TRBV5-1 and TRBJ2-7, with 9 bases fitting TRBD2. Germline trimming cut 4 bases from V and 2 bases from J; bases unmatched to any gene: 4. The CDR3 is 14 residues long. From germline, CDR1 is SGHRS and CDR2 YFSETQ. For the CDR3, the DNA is TGCGCCAGCAGCCTGAGCGGGGGGACCTACGAGCAGTACTTC. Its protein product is CASSLSGGTYEQYF. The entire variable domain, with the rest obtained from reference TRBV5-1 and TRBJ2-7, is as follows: KAGVTQTPRYLIKTRGQQVTLSCSPISGHRSVSWYQQTPGQGLQFLFEYFSETQRNKGNFPGRFSGRQFSNSRSEMNVSTLELGDSALYLCASSLSGGTYEQYFGPGTRLTVT.

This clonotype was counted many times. CDR3 in DNA: TGTGCCAGCAGCCCACGGACAGGGGACAATGAAAAACTGTTTTTT. Amino acids: CASSPRTGDNEKLFF. The chain couples TRBV3-1 to TRBJ1-4; 9 bases align to TRBD1. The germline gives CDR1 LGHDT, CDR2 YNNKEL (reference sequence). J was trimmed by 5 bases and V by 4 bases; bases with no gene match: 5. The CDR3 loop spans 15 amino acids. Looking up the rest from reference TRBV3-1 and TRBJ1-4 gives the full variable domain: DTAVSQTPKYLVTQMGNDKSIKCEQNLGHDTMYWYKQDSKKFLKIMFSYNNKELIINETVPNRFSPKSPDKAHLNLHINSLELGDSAVYFCASSPRTGDNEKLFFGSGTQLSVL.

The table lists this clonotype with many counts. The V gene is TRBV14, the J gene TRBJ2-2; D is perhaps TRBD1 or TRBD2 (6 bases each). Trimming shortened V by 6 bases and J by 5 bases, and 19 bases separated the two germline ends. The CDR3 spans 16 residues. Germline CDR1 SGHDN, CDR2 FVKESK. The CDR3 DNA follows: TGTGCCAGCAGTCGTACGCTGGGGGGCCGGACCGGGGAGCTGTTTTTT. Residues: CASSRTLGGRTGELFF.

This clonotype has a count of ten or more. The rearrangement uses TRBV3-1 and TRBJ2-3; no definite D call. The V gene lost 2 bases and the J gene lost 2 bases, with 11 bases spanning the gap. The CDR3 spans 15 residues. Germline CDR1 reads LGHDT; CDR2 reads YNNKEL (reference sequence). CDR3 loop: CASSQSRMFTDTQYF. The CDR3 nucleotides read TGTGCCAGCAGCCAAAGTAGAATGTTCACAGATACGCAGTATTTT.

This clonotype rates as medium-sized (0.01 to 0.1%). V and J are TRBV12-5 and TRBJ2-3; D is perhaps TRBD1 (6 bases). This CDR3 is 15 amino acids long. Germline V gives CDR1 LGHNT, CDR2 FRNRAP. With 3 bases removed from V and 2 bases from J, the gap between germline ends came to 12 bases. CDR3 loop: CASGFATGFTDTQYF. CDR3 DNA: TGTGCTAGTGGTTTCGCGACAGGTTTCACAGATACGCAGTATTTT.

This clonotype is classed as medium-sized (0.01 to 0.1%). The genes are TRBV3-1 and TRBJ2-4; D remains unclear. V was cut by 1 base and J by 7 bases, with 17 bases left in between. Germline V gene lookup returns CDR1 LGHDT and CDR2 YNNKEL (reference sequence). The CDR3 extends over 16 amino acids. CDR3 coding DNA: TGTGCCAGCAGCCAAGTGCCAGACATAGCCAGCAACATTCAGTACTTC. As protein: CASSQVPDIASNIQYF.

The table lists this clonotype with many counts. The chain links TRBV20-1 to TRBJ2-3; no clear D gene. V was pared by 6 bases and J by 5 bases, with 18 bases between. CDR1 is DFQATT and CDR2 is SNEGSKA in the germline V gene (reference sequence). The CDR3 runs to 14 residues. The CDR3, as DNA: TGCAGTGCCCCGGAGTTGGGGTTGGGAGATACGCAGTATTTT. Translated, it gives CSAPELGLGDTQYF.

CDR3 DNA: TGCAGTGCACCCGGGAGGGGGCCACCCTACGAGCAGTACTTC. Translating gives CSAPGRGPPYEQYF. The rearrangement uses TRBV20-1 and TRBJ2-7, with D possibly matching TRBD2 (8 bases). CDR1 is DFQATT, CDR2 SNEGSKA, per germline (reference sequence). V was cut by 6 bases and J by 2 bases, with 17 bases left in between. This CDR3 has 14 amino acids.

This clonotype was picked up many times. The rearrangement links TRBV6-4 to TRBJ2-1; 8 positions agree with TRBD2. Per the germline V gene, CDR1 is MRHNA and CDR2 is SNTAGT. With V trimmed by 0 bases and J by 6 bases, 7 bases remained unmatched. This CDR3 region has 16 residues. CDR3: CASSDSTGGASNEQFF. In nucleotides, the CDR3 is TGTGCCAGCAGTGACTCCACGGGGGGGGCCAGCAATGAGCAGTTCTTC.

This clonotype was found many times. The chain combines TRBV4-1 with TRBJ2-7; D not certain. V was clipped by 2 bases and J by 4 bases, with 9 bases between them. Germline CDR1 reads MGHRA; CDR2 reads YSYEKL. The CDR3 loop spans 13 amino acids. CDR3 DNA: TGCGCCAGCAGCCAACTGATTGGGTACGAGCAGTACTTC. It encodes CASSQLIGYEQYF.

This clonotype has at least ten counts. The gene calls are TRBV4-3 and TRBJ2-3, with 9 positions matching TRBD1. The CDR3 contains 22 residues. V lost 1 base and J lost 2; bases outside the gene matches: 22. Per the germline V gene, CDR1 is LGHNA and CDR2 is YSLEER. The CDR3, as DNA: TGCGCCAGCAGCCAAGGAGGTTCGTTCGCCGCCCCATGGGACAGGGCCACAGATACGCAGTATTTT. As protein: CASSQGGSFAAPWDRATDTQYF.

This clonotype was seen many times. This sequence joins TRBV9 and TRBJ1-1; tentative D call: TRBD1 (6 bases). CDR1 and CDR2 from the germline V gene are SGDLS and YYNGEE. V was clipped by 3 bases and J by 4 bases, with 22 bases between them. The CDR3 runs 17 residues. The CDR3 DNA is TGTGCCAGCAGCGCAGGGGCCCTGACAGGATCTTTCACTGAAGCTTTCTTT. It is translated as CASSAGALTGSFTEAFF.

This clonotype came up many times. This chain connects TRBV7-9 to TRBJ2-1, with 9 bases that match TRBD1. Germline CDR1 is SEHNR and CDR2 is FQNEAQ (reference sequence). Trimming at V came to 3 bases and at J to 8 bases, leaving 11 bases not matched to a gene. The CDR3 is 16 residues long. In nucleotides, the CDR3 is TGTGCCAGCAGCTTTAATATGGGACAGGGAACCTATGAGCAGTTCTTC. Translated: CASSFNMGQGTYEQFF. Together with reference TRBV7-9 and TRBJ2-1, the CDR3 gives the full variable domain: DTGVSQNPRHKITKRGQNVTFRCDPISEHNRLYWYRQTLGQGPEFLTYFQNEAQLEKSRLLSDRFSAERPKGSFSTLEIQRTEQGDSAMYLCASSFNMGQGTYEQFFGPGTRLTVL.

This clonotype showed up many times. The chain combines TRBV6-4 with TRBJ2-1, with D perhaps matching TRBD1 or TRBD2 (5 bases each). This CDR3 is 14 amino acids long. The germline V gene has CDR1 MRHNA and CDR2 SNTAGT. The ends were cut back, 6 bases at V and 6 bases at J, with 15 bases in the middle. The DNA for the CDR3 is TGTGCCAGCAGCACCGGGACCGACCCCAATGAGCAGTTCTTC. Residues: CASSTGTDPNEQFF.

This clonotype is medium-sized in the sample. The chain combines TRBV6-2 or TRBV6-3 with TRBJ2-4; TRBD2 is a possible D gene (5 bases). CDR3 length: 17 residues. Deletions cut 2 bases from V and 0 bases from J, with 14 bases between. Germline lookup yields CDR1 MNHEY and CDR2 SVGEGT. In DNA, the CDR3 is TGTGCCAGCAGTTACGCCGAGGGCCAGAGAGCCAAAAACATTCAGTACTTC. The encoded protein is CASSYAEGQRAKNIQYF.